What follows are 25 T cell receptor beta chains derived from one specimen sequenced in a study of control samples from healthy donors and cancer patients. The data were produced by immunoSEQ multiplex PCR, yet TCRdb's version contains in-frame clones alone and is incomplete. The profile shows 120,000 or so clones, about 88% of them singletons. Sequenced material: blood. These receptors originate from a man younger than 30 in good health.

The CDR3 coding sequence is TGTGCCAGCAGTACCCGCCGGGGGGATGAGCAGTTCTTC. Translated: CASSTRRGDEQFF. The chain couples TRBV11-3 to TRBJ2-1, with TRBD2 matching 7 bases. The V and J ends lost 6 bases and 8 bases, in that order; junction bases with no gene match: 7. This CDR3 contains 13 residues. Germline CDR1 and CDR2: SGHNT and YENEEA.

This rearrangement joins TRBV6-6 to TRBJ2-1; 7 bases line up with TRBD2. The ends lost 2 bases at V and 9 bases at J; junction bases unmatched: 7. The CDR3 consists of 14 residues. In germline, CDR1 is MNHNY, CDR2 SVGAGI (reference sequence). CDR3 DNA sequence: TGTGCCAGCAGTTACGGTCGGGAGGCTGGTGAGCAGTTCTTC. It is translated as CASSYGREAGEQFF.

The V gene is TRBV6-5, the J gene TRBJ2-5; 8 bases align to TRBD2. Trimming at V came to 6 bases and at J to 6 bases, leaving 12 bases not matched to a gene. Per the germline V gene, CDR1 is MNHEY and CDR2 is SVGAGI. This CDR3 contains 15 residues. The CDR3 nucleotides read TGTGCCAGCAGCTCACCGAGAGCGGGAGCGAAGACCCAGTACTTC. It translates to CASSSPRAGAKTQYF.

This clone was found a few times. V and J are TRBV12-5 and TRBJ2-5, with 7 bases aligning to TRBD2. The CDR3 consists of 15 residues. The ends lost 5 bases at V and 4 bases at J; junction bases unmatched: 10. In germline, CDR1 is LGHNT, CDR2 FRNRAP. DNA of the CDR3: TGTGCTAGTGGTACTGGACGGGGGGATTCAGAGACCCAGTACTTC. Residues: CASGTGRGDSETQYF.

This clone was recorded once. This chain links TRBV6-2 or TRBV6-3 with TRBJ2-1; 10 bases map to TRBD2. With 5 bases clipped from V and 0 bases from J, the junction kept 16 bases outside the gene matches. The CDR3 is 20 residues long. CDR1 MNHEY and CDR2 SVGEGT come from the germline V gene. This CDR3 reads CASSPPPYSGRSSSYNEQFF. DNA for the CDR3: TGTGCCAGCAGTCCCCCACCCTATAGCGGGAGGTCGAGCTCCTACAATGAGCAGTTCTTC.

The CDR3 nucleotides are TGTGCCAGCAGTGAAACCGTCAAGCCCCATCGACTAGCGGGAGAAGGGAATGAGCAGTTCTTC. It encodes CASSETVKPHRLAGEGNEQFF. This rearrangement joins TRBV6-1 to TRBJ2-1; TRBD2 aligns across 12 bases. Per the germline V gene, CDR1 is MNHNS and CDR2 is SASEGT. The trim removed 2 bases at V and 7 bases at J, leaving 21 bases unmatched. The CDR3 length is 21 residues.

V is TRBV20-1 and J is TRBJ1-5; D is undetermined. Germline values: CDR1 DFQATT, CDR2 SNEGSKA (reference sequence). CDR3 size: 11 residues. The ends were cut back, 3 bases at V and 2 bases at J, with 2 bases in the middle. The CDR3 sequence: CSARGNQPQHF. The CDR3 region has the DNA TGCAGTGCTAGGGGCAATCAGCCCCAGCATTTT.

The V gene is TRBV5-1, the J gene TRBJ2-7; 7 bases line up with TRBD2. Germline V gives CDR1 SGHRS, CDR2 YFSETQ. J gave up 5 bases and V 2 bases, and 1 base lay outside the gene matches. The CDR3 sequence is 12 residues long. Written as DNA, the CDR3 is TGCGCCAGCAGCTTTGCGGGGGACGAGCAGTACTTC. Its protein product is CASSFAGDEQYF.

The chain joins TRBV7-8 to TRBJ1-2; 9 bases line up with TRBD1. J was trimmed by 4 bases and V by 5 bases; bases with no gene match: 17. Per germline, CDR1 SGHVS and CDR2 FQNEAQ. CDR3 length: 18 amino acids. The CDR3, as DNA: TGTGCCAGCAGCCGATCCACCGGGACAGGGATGACGGTCTATGGCTACACCTTC. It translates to CASSRSTGTGMTVYGYTF.

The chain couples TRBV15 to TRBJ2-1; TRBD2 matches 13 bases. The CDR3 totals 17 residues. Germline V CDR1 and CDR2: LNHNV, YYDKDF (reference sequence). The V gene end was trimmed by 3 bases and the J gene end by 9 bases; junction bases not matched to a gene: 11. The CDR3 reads CATSREYGLAGESEQFF. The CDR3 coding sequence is TGTGCCACCAGCAGGGAGTATGGACTAGCGGGAGAGAGTGAGCAGTTCTTC.

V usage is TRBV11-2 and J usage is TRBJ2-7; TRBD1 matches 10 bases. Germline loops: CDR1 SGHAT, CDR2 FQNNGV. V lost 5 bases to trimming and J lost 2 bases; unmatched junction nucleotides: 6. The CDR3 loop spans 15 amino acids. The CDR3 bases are TGTGCCAGCAGCCCCTTGGGGACAGGGGCCTACGAGCAGTACTTC. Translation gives CASSPLGTGAYEQYF.

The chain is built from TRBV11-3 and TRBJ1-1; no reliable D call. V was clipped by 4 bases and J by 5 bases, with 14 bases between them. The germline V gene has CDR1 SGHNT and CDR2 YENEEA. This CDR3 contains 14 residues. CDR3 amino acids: CASSSRTLRTEAFF. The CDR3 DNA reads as TGTGCCAGCAGCTCACGGACGTTGAGGACTGAAGCTTTCTTT.

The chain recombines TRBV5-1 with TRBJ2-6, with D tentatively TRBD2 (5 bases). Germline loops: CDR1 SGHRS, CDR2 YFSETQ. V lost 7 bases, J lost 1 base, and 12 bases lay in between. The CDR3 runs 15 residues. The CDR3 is CASGSKESGANVLTF. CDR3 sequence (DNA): TGCGCCAGCGGGAGTAAGGAATCTGGGGCCAACGTCCTGACTTTC. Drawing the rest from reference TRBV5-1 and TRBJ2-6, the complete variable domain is KAGVTQTPRYLIKTRGQQVTLSCSPISGHRSVSWYQQTPGQGLQFLFEYFSETQRNKGNFPGRFSGRQFSNSRSEMNVSTLELGDSALYLCASGSKESGANVLTFGAGSRLTVL.

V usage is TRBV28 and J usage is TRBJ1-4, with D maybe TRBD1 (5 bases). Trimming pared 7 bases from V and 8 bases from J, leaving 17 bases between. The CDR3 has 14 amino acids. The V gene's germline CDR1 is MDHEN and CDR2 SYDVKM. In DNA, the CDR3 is TGTGCCAGCACCTCGACCCAAGAGGGGGAAAAACTGTTTTTT. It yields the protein CASTSTQEGEKLFF.

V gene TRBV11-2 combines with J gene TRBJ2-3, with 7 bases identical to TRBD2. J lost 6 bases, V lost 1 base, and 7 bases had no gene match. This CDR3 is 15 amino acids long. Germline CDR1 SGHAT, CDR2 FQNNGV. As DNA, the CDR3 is TGTGCCAGCAGCTTAGTAGCGGGTGGGACGGATACGCAGTATTTT. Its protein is CASSLVAGGTDTQYF. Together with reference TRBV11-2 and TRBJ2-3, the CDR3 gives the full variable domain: EAGVAQSPRYKIIEKRQSVAFWCNPISGHATLYWYQQILGQGPKLLIQFQNNGVVDDSQLPKDRFSAERLKGVDSTLKIQPAKLEDSAVYLCASSLVAGGTDTQYFGPGTRLTVL.

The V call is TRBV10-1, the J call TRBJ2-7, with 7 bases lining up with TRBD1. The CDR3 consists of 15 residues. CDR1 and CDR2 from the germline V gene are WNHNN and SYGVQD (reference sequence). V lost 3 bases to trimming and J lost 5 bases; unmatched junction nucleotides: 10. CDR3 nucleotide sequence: TGCGCCAGCAGTGAAAGGGACAGCCACTATGACGAGCAGTACTTC. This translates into CASSERDSHYDEQYF.

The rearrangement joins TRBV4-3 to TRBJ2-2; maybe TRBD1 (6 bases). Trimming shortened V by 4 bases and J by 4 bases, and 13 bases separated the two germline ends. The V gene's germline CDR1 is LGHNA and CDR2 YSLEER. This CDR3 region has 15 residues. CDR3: CASSLERGSTGELFF. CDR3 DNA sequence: TGCGCCAGCAGCCTCGAGAGGGGGTCCACCGGGGAGCTGTTTTTT.

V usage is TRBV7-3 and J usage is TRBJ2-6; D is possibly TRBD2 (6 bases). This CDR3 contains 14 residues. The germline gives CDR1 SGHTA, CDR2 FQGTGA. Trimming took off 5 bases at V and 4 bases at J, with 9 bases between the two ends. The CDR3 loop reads CASSRGMGANVLTF. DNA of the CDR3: TGTGCCAGCAGCCGCGGGATGGGGGCCAACGTCCTGACTTTC.

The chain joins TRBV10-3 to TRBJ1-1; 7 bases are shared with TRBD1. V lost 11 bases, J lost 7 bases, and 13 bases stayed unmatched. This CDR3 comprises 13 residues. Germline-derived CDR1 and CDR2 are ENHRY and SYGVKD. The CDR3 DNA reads TGTGCCTCAAAGGGGGCTGGGATGAGTGAAGCTTTCTTT. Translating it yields CASKGAGMSEAFF.

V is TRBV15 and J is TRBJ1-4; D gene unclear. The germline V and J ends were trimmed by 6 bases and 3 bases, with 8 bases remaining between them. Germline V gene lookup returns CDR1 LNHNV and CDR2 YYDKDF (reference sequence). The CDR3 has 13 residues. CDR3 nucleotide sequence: TGTGCCACCAGTTCGGAGTCTAATGAAAAACTGTTTTTT. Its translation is CATSSESNEKLFF.

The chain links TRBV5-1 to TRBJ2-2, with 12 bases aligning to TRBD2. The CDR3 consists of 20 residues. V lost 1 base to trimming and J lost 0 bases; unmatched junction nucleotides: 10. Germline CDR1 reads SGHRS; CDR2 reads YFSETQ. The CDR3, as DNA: TGCGCCAGCAGCTTGCGAGAGACTAGCGGGAGTTCGACGAACACCGGGGAGCTGTTTTTT. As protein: CASSLRETSGSSTNTGELFF.

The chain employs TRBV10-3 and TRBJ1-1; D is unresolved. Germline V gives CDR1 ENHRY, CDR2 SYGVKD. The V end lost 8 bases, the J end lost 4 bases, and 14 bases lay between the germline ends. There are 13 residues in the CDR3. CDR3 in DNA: TGTGCCATCGCGGCGGGATGGGGCACTGAAGCTTTCTTT. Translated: CAIAAGWGTEAFF.

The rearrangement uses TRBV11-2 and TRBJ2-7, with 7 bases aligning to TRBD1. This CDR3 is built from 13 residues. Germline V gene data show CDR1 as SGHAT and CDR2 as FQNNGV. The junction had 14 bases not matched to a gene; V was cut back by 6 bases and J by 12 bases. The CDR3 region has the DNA TGTGCCAGCAGTCATAGCGACAGGGAATCGCTGTACTTC. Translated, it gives CASSHSDRESLYF.

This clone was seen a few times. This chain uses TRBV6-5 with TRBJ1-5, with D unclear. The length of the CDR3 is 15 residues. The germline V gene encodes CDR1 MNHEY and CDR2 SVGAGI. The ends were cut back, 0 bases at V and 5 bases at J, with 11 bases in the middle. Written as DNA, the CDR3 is TGTGCCAGCAGTTACTCTGGGTCGGTGGATCAGCCCCAGCATTTT. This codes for CASSYSGSVDQPQHF.

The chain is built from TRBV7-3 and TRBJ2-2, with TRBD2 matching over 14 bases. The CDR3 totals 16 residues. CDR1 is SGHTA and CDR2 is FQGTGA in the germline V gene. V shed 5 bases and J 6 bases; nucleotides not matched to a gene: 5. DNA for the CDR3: TGTGCCAGCAGCACCGGGACTAGCGGGAGTCCCGGGGAGCTGTTTTTT. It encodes CASSTGTSGSPGELFF.